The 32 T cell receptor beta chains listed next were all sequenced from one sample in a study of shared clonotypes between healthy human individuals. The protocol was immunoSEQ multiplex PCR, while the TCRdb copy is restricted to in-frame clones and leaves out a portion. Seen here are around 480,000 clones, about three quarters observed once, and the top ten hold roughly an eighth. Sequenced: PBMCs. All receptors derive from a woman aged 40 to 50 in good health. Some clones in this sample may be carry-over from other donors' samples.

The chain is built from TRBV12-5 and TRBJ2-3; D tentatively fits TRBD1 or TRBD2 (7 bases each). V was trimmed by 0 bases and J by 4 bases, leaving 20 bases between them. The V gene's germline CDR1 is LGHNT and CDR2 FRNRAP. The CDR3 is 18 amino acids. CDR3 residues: CASGLVGFPSGQADTQYF. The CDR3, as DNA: TGTGCTAGTGGTTTGGTAGGCTTCCCTAGCGGACAGGCAGATACGCAGTATTTT.

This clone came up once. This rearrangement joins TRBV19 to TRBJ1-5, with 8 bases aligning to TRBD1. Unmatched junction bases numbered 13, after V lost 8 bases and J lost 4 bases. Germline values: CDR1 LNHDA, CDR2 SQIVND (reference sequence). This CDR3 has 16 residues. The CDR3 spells CASLRTGQGTNQPQHF. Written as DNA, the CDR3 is TGTGCCAGTCTTAGAACAGGACAGGGAACGAATCAGCCCCAGCATTTT.

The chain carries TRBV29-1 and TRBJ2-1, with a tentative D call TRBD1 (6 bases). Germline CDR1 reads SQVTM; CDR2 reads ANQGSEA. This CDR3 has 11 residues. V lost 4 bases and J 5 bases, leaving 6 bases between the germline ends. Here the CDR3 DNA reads TGCAGCGTTGGACAGGACAATGAGCAGTTCTTC. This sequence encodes CSVGQDNEQFF.

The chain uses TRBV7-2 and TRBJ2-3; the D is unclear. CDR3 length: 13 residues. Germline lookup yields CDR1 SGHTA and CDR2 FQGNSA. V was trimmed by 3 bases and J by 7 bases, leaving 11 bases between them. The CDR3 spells CASSFRGEYTQYF. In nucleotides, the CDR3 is TGTGCCAGCAGCTTTAGAGGAGAGTATACGCAGTATTTT. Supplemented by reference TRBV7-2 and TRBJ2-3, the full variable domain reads GAGVSQSPSNKVTEKGKDVELRCDPISGHTALYWYRQSLGQGLEFLIYFQGNSAPDKSGLPSDRFSAERTGGSVSTLTIQRTQQEDSAVYLCASSFRGEYTQYFGPGTRLTVL.

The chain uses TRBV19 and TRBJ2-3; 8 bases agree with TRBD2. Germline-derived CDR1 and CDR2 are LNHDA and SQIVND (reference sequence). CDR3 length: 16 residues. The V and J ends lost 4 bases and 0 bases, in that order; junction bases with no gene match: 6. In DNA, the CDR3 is TGTGCCAGTAGTAGACTAGCGCCTACTAGCACAGATACGCAGTATTTT. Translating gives CASSRLAPTSTDTQYF.

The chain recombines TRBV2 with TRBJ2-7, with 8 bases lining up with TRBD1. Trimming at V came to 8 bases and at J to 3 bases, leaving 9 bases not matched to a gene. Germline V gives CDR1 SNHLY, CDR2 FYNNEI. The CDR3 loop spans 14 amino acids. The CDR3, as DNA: TGTGCCAGCTTTACCGACAGGGGAAGCTACGAGCAGTACTTC. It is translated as CASFTDRGSYEQYF.

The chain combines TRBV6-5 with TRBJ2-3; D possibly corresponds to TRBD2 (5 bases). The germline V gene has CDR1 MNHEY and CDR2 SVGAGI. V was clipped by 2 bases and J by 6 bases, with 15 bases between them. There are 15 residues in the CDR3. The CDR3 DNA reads TGTGCCAGCAGTTACCCTGGCGAGACGGGGGATACGCAGTATTTT. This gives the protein CASSYPGETGDTQYF.

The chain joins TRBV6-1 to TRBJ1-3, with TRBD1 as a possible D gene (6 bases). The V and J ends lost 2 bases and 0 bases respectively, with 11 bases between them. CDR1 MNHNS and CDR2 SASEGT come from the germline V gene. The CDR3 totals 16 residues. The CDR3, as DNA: TGTGCCAGCAGTGAAAGGGGGGCATACTCTGGAAACACCATATATTTT. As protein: CASSERGAYSGNTIYF.

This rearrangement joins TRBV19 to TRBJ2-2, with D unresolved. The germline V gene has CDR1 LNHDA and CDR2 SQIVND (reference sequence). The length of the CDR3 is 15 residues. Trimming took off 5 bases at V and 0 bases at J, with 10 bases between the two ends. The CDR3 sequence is CASSSRTTNTGELFF. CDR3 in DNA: TGTGCCAGTAGTTCACGGACGACGAACACCGGGGAGCTGTTTTTT.

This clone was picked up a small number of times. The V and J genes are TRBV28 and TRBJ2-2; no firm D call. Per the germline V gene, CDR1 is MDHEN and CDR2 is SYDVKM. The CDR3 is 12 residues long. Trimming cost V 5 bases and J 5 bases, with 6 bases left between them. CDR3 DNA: TGTGCCAGCAGTCCCGTAACCGGGGAGCTGTTTTTT. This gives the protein CASSPVTGELFF.

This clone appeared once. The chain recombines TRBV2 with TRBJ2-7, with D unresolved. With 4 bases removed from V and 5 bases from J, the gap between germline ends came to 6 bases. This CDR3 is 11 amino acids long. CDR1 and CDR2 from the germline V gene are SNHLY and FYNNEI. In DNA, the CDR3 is TGTGCCAGCAGTGTAGGCGACGAGCAGTACTTC. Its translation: CASSVGDEQYF.

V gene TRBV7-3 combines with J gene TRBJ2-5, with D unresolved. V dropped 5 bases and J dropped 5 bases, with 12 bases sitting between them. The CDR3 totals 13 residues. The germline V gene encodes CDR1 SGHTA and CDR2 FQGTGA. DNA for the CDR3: TGTGCCAGCAGCCGCGGTTGGCTGGAGACCCAGTACTTC. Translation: CASSRGWLETQYF. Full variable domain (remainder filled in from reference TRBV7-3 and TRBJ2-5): GAGVSQTPSNKVTEKGKYVELRCDPISGHTALYWYRQSLGQGPEFLIYFQGTGAADDSGLPNDRFFAVRPEGSVSTLKIQRTERGDSAVYLCASSRGWLETQYFGPGTRLLVL.

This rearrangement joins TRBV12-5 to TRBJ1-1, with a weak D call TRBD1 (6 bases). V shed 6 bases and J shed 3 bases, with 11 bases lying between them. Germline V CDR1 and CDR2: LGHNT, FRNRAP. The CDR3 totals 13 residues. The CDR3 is CASGTGFDTEAFF. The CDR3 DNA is TGTGCTAGTGGCACAGGGTTCGACACTGAAGCTTTCTTT.

CDR3 nucleotides: TGCAGCGTCGAGGGAAGGGGACTAGCGGGTGCTGAGCAGTTCTTC. As protein: CSVEGRGLAGAEQFF. The gene calls are TRBV29-1 and TRBJ2-1; 12 bases align to TRBD2. Germline CDR1 is SQVTM and CDR2 is ANQGSEA. This CDR3 has 15 residues. The J segment lost 9 bases and the V segment lost 6 bases, leaving 12 bases of the junction unmatched.

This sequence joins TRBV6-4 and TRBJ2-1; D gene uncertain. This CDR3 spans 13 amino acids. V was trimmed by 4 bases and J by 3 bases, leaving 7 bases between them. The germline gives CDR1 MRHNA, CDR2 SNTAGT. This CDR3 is CASSADHYNEQFF. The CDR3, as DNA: TGTGCCAGCAGTGCGGACCACTACAATGAGCAGTTCTTC.

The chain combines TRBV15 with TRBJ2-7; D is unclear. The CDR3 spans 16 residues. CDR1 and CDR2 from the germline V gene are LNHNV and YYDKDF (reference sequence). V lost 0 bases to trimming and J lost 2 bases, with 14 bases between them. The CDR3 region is CATSRDLRRTTYEQYF. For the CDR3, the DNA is TGTGCCACCAGCAGAGATCTTCGCAGGACGACCTACGAGCAGTACTTC.

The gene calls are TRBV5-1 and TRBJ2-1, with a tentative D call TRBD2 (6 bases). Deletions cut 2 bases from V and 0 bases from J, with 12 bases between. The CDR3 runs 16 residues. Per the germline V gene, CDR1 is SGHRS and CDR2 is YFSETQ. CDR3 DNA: TGCGCCAGCAGCTTTCAGGGAGCGGGCTCCTACAATGAGCAGTTCTTC. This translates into CASSFQGAGSYNEQFF.

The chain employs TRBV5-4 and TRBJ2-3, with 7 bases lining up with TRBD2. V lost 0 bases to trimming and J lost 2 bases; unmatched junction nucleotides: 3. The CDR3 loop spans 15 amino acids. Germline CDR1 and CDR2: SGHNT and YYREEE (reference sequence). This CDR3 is CASSLGGDYTDTQYF. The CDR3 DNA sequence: TGTGCCAGCAGCTTGGGGGGGGACTACACAGATACGCAGTATTTT.

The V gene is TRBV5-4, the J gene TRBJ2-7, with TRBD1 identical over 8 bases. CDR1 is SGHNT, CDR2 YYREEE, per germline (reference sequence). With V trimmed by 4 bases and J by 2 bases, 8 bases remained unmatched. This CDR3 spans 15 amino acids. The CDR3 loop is CASSPTRDRTYEQYF. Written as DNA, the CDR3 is TGTGCCAGCAGCCCTACAAGGGACAGGACCTACGAGCAGTACTTC.

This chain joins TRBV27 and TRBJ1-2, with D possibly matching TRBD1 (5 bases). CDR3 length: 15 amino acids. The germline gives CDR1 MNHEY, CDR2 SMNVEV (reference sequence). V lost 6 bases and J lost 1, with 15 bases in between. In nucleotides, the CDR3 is TGTGCCAGCAGACCTCGAGGGGCCTTTAACTATGGCTACACCTTC. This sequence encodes CASRPRGAFNYGYTF.

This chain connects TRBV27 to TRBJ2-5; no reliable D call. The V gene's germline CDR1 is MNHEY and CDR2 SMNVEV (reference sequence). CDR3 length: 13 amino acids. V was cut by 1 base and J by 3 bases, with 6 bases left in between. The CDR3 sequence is CASSLWAKETQYF. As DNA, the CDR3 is TGTGCCAGCAGTTTATGGGCCAAAGAGACCCAGTACTTC.

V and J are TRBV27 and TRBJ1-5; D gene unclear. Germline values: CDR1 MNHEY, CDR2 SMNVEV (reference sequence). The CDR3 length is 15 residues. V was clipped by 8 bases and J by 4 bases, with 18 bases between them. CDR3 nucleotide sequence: TGTGCCAGCTCCCGCGGAGCAGGCGGGAATCAGCCCCAGCATTTT. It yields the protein CASSRGAGGNQPQHF.

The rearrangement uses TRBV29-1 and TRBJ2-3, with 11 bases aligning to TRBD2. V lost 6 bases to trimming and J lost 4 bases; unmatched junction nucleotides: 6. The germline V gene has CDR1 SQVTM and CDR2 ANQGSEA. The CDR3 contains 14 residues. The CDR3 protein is CSVTPSGRPDTQYF. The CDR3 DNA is TGCAGCGTAACCCCTAGCGGGAGGCCAGATACGCAGTATTTT.

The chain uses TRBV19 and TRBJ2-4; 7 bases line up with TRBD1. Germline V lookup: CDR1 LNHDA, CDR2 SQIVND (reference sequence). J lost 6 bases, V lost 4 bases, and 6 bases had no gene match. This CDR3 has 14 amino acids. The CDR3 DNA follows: TGTGCCAGTAGTACAAGGGGGCTCGGAAACATTCAGTACTTC. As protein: CASSTRGLGNIQYF.

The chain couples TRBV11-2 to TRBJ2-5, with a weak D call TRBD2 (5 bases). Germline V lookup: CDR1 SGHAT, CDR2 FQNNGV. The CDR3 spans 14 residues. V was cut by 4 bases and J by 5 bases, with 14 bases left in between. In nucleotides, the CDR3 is TGTGCCAGCAGCTCCACTAGAGGGTCGGAGACCCAGTACTTC. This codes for CASSSTRGSETQYF.

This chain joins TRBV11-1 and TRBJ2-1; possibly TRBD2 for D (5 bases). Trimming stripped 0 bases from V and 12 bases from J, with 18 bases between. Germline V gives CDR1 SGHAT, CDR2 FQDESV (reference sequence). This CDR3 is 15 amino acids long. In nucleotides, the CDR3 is TGTGCCAGCAGCTTAGCGTTGGTTACCAATGCGGGGCAGTTCTTC. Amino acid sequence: CASSLALVTNAGQFF. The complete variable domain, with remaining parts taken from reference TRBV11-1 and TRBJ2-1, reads EAEVAQSPRYKITEKSQAVAFWCDPISGHATLYWYRQILGQGPELLVQFQDESVVDDSQLPKDRFSAERLKGVDSTLKIQPAELGDSAMYLCASSLALVTNAGQFFGPGTRLTVL.

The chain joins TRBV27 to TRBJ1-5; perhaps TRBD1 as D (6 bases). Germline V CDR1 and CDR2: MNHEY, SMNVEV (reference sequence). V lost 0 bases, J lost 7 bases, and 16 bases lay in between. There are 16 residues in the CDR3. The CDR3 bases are TGTGCCAGCAGTTTATCGAGCGGGACATGGGTACAGCCCCAGCATTTT. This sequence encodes CASSLSSGTWVQPQHF.

The CDR3 region is CASSQLPDSYEQYF. CDR3 nucleotides: TGTGCCAGCAGCCAACTCCCGGACAGCTACGAGCAGTACTTC. V is TRBV7-9 and J is TRBJ2-5; perhaps TRBD1 as D (6 bases). The DNA end is a closer match to TRBJ2-7, so the J assignment may be wrong. Germline CDR1 and CDR2: SEHNR and FQNEAQ (reference sequence). The CDR3 contains 14 residues.

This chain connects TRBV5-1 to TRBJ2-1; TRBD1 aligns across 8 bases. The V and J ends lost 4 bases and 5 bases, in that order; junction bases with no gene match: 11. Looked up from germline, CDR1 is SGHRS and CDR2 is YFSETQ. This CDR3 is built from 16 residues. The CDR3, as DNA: TGCGCCAGCAGCCTTAAAGACAGGGGCTTTCACAATGAGCAGTTCTTC. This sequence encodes CASSLKDRGFHNEQFF. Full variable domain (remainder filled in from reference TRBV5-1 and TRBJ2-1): KAGVTQTPRYLIKTRGQQVTLSCSPISGHRSVSWYQQTPGQGLQFLFEYFSETQRNKGNFPGRFSGRQFSNSRSEMNVSTLELGDSALYLCASSLKDRGFHNEQFFGPGTRLTVL.

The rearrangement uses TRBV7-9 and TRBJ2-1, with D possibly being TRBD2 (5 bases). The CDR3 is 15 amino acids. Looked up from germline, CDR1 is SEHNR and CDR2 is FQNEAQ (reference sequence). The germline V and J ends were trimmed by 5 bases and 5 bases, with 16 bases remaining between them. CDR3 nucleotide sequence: TGTGCCAGCAGCCGCCGTGGGAGTGCAGACAATGAGCAGTTCTTC. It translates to CASSRRGSADNEQFF.

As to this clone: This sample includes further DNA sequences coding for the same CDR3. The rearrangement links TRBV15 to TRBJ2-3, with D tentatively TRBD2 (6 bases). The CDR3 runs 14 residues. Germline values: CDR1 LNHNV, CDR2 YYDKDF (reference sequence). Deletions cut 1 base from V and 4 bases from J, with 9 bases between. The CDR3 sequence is CATSRGGDADTQYF. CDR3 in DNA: TGTGCCACCAGCAGAGGCGGGGATGCAGATACGCAGTATTTT. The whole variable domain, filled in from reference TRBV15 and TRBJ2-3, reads DAMVIQNPRYQVTQFGKPVTLSCSQTLNHNVMYWYQQKSSQAPKLLFHYYDKDFNNEADTPDNFQSRRPNTSFCFLDIRSPGLGDTAMYLCATSRGGDADTQYFGPGTRLTVL.

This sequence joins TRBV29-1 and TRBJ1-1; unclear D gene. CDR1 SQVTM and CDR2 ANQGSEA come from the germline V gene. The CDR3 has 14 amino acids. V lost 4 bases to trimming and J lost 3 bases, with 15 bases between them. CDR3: CSVGSQSLDTEAFF. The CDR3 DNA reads TGCAGCGTTGGGAGTCAGTCCCTTGACACTGAAGCTTTCTTT.